A selection of T cell receptor beta chains follows, all from one sample in a study of CD8+ T cells in alopecia areata. Assay used: immunoSEQ multiplex PCR; TCRdb lists only in-frame clones, some missing. The top ten clones hold roughly 0.99% of a sample with 110,000 to 150,000 clones, approximately 50% of them seen once. The sample consisted of CD4+ T cells sorted from blood, taken at week 0. The receptor set was obtained from a human donor with alopecia areata. Each CDR3 is given with its conserved first and last residue. D genes are given only for firm matches. The size field is filled for only some rows; it gives once, few, many or a size class.

CAWSVLLKAFF | TGTGCCTGGAGTGTACTCCTTAAAGCTTTCTTT | - | 11 | TRBJ1-1 | TRBV30 | -
CASSVDANYGYTF | TGTGCCAGCAGCGTAGATGCTAACTATGGCTACACCTTC | - | 13 | TRBJ1-2 | TRBV9 | -
CSVLLTAKNIQYF | TGCAGCGTCCTTTTGACAGCCAAAAACATTCAGTACTTC | - | 13 | TRBJ2-4 | TRBV29-1 | -
CASAGFSGNTIYF | TGTGCCAGCGCCGGTTTCTCTGGAAACACCATATATTTT | - | 13 | TRBJ1-3 | TRBV9 | -
CASSQEGAGGVGETQYF | TGCGCCAGCAGCCAAGAAGGAGCAGGGGGGGTAGGGGAGACCCAGTACTTC | - | 17 | TRBJ2-5 | TRBV4-1 | -
CASSLSQNQPQHF | TGTGCCAGCAGTTTATCCCAAAATCAGCCCCAGCATTTT | - | 13 | TRBJ1-5 | TRBV28 | -
CSVERTGMQYF | TGCAGCGTTGAGAGGACAGGGATGCAGTATTTT | - | 11 | TRBJ2-3 | TRBV29-1 | TRBD1
CAWSVDRVQPQHF | TGTGCCTGGAGTGTAGACCGGGTCCAGCCCCAGCATTTT | - | 13 | TRBJ1-5 | TRBV30 | -
CASSLGRGSTGRANVLTF | TGCGCCAGCAGCTTGGGACGGGGCTCTACAGGGAGGGCCAACGTCCTGACTTTC | - | 18 | TRBJ2-6 | TRBV5-1 | -
CASSAWSMNTEAFF | TGTGCCAGCAGCGCCTGGTCCATGAACACTGAAGCTTTCTTT | - | 14 | TRBJ1-1 | TRBV9 | -
CASSSTGGIETQYF | TGCGCCAGCAGCTCGACAGGGGGTATAGAGACCCAGTACTTC | - | 14 | TRBJ2-5 | TRBV5-1 | TRBD1
CASSLAPNSPDTQYF | TGCGCCAGCAGCTTGGCCCCCAATAGCCCAGATACGCAGTATTTT | - | 15 | TRBJ2-3 | TRBV5-1 | -
CASSGPQPADTQYF | TGTGCTAGCAGCGGCCCACAGCCAGCAGATACGCAGTATTTT | - | 14 | TRBJ2-3 | TRBV7-7 | -
CAWGDRPPPYEQYF | TGTGCCTGGGGGGACAGGCCCCCCCCCTACGAGCAGTACTTC | - | 14 | TRBJ2-7 | TRBV30 | TRBD1
CAWSPGTGDPYF | TGTGCCTGGAGTCCCGGGACAGGGGATCCGTACTTC | - | 12 | TRBJ2-5 | TRBV30 | TRBD1
CASSRSTYEQYF | TGTGCCAGCAGCAGAAGTACCTACGAGCAGTACTTC | - | 12 | TRBJ2-7 | TRBV14 | -
CASSETSGNTYNEQFF | TGCGCCAGCAGCGAGACTAGCGGGAACACCTACAATGAGCAGTTCTTC | few | 16 | TRBJ2-1 | TRBV5-1 | TRBD2
CASSLPGAGEAFF | TGTGCCAGCAGCTTGCCAGGGGCTGGTGAAGCTTTCTTT | - | 13 | TRBJ1-1 | TRBV5-4 | -
CASSPSRTGELFF | TGTGCCAGCAGTCCTTCTCGCACCGGGGAGCTGTTTTTT | few | 13 | TRBJ2-2 | TRBV27 | -
CSVEGNSVETQYF | TGCAGCGTTGAAGGGAACAGCGTTGAGACCCAGTACTTC | few | 13 | TRBJ2-5 | TRBV29-1 | -
CASSPPVRGEQYF | TGTGCCAGCTCACCCCCGGTCCGGGGAGAGCAGTACTTC | few | 13 | TRBJ2-7 | TRBV18 | -
CASSLERSGYTF | TGTGCCAGCAGCTTAGAGCGGAGTGGCTACACCTTC | - | 12 | TRBJ1-2 | TRBV7-2 | -
CASSQPAGGVYEQYF | TGCGCCAGCAGCCAACCGGCGGGAGGTGTCTACGAGCAGTACTTC | few | 15 | TRBJ2-7 | TRBV4-1 | TRBD2